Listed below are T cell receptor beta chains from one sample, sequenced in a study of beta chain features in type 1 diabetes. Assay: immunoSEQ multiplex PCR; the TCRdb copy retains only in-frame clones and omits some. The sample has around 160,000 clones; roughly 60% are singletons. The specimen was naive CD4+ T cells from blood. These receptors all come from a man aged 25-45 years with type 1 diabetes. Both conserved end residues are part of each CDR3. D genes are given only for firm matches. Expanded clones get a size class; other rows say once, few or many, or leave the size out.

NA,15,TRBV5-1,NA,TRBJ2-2,TGCGCCAGCAGCTTCGGGACGTACGGTACCGGGGAGCTGTTTTTT,CASSFGTYGTGELFF
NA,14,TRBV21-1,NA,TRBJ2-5,TGTGCCAGCAGCAAAAGGACTGGCTATTGGACCCAGTACTTC,CASSKRTGYWTQYF
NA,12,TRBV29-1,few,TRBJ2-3,TGCAGCGCCGACGGGGGGCTTGATACGCAGTATTTT,CSADGGLDTQYF
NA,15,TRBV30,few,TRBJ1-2,TGTGCCTGGAGTGTACGAGGGGCCAGAAACTATGGCTACACCTTC,CAWSVRGARNYGYTF
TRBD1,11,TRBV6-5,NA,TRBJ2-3,TGTGCCAGCAGCATAGGACAGGCGCAGTATTTT,CASSIGQAQYF
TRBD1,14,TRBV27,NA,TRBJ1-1,TGTGCCAGCAGTTCCGGACAGGAATATACTGAAGCTTTCTTT,CASSSGQEYTEAFF
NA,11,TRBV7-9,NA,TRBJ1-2,TGTGCCAGCAGCTCAGACTATGGCTACACCTTC,CASSSDYGYTF
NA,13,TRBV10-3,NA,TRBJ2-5,TGTGCCATCAGAGGGGGGACCACCGAGACCCAGTACTTC,CAIRGGTTETQYF
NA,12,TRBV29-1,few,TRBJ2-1,TGCAGCGTTGAAAGAGACAACAATGAGCAGTTCTTC,CSVERDNNEQFF
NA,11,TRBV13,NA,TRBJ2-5,TGTGCCAGCAGCTTCGGAGAGACCCAGTACTTC,CASSFGETQYF
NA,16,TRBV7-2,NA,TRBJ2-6,TGTGCCAGCAGCTTAATAGTGTACTCTGGGGCCAACGTCCTGACTTTC,CASSLIVYSGANVLTF
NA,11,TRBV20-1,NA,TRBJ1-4,TGCAGTGCTGTATCAGATGAAAAACTGTTTTTT,CSAVSDEKLFF
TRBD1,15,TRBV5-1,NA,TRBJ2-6,TGCGCCAGCAGCCTACAGGGGACTGGGGCCAACGTCCTGACTTTC,CASSLQGTGANVLTF
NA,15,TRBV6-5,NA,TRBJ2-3,TGTGCCAGCAGTTACTCAACGGCTCGGGGGGATACGCAGTATTTT,CASSYSTARGDTQYF
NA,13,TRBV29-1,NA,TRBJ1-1,TGCAGCGTTGACTCTAGATTGAACACTGAAGCTTTCTTT,CSVDSRLNTEAFF
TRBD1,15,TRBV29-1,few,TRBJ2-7,TGCAGCGTTGAAGAAGGGACAGGGACTTCCTACGAGCAGTACTTC,CSVEEGTGTSYEQYF
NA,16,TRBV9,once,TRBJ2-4,TGTGCCAGCAGCGTGGCGGCATCTATAGCCAAAAACATTCAGTACTTC,CASSVAASIAKNIQYF
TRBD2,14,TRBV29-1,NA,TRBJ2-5,TGCAGCGTTGGGGAGGGAGACAGCGGCGAGACCCAGTACTTC,CSVGEGDSGETQYF
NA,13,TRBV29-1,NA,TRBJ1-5,TGCAGCGTACAACAACAGGGCCATCAGCCCCAGCATTTT,CSVQQQGHQPQHF
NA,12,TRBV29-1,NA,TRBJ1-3,TGCAGCGTGACAGTGGCAGGAAACACCATATATTTT,CSVTVAGNTIYF
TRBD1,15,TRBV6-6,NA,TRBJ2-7,TGTGCCAGCAGTGACCCCGAGACAGGGGTCTACGAGCAGTACTTC,CASSDPETGVYEQYF
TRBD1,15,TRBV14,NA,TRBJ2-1,TGTGCCAGCAGCCTCGGACAGGGTTTAAACAATGAGCAGTTCTTC,CASSLGQGLNNEQFF